The clone carrying this TCR beta chain appeared many times. The antigen is unknown. The data are from a study of regulatory T cells in long-lasting Graves disease. Combining iRepertoire HTBI primers with Arm-PCR of CDR3 regions, the authors built TCR beta libraries. Each CDR3 protein is one row after TCRdb ran MiXCR on the multiplex PCR reads. The table records more than 450,000 distinct CDR3 sequences, about 12% of them present only once. This CDR3 contains 13 residues. Germline V lookup: CDR1 SGDLS, CDR2 YYNGEE. Trimming took 3 bases from V and 4 from J, leaving 8 bases between them. Findings and caveats of the study: Persistent patients shared more public clonotypes (approximately 2,500) than new patients (roughly 1,000). The small sample size may have reduced accuracy.

Noted time point: newly diagnosed GD, antithyroid drugs for less than 3 months. Extracted RNA from PBMCs served as the source of the TCR library. From each patient, around 8.9 milliliters of peripheral blood was drawn and collected into an EDTA anticoagulant tube. The same sample was also used in a study of T cells in Graves' hyperthyroidism and ophthalmopathy. That work states: Pregnant or lactating patients were excluded, as were those with uncontrolled infection or other autoimmune disease.

Sequenced material: peripheral blood mononuclear cells (PBMCs), taken at new diagnosis, from a patient treated with antithyroid drugs. The chain recombines TRBV9 with TRBJ2-1; D is unclear. The clonotype was recovered from a young woman with Graves disease. The CDR3 loop is CASSGSPYNEQFF. The CDR3 DNA reads as TGTGCCAGCAGCGGGTCTCCTTACAATGAGCAGTTCTTC.